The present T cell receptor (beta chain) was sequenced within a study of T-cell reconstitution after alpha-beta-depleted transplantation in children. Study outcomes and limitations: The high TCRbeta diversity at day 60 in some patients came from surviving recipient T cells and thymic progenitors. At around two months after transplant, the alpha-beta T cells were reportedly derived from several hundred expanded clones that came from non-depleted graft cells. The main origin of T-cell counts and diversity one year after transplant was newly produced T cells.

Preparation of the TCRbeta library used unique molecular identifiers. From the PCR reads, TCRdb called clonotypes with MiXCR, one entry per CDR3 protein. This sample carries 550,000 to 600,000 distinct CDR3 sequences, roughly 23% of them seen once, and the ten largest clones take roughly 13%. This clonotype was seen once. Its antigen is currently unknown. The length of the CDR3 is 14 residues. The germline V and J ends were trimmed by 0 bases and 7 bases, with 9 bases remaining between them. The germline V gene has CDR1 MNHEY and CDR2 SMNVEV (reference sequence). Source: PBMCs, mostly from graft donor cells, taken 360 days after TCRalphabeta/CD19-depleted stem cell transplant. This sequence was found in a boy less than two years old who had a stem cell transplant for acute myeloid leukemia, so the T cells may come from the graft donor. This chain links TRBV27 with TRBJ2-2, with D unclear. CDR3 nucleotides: TGTGCCAGCAGTTTATCGCGGAGAATCGGGGAGCTGTTTTTT. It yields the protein CASSLSRRIGELFF.